This T cell receptor (beta chain) was captured in a study of control samples from healthy donors and cancer patients. Assay used: immunoSEQ multiplex PCR; TCRdb lists only in-frame clones, some missing. The table lists 130,000 or so clones, under 95% of them singletons. The sample taken for sequencing was blood. The TCR comes from a middle-aged man in good health.

The CDR3 coding sequence is TGTGCCAGCAGTCCCAGGGTGAAAGCTTTCTTT. It specifies CASSPRVKAFF. J is TRBJ1-1 and V is TRBV28, with TRBD1 as a possible D gene (5 bases). The CDR3 extends over 11 amino acids. Trimming removed 5 bases from V and 9 bases from J, with 10 bases in between. The V gene's germline CDR1 is MDHEN and CDR2 SYDVKM.